Presented here are 27 T cell receptor beta chains from one specimen sequenced in a study of cytotoxic CD8 clonotypes in ibrutinib-treated CLL. The data were produced by immunoSEQ multiplex PCR, yet TCRdb's version contains in-frame clones alone and is incomplete. The sample has approximately 50,000 clones, under 75% seen once. Specimen: PBMCs, collected after 12 months of ibrutinib treatment. Receptor source: a human donor with chronic lymphocytic leukemia.

The chain uses TRBV28 and TRBJ2-7, with 7 bases fitting TRBD2. With 4 bases clipped from V and 2 bases from J, the junction kept 20 bases outside the gene matches. The V gene's germline CDR1 is MDHEN and CDR2 SYDVKM. The CDR3 is made up of 19 amino acids. The CDR3 bases are TGTGCCAGCAGTTCCGAAATTAGGGACGGTGGGAGCGGGGCCTACGAGCAGTACTTC. Translating it yields CASSSEIRDGGSGAYEQYF.

This clone was detected only a few times. The chain uses TRBV7-9 and TRBJ1-1; no reliable D call. Trimming removed 5 bases from V and 3 bases from J, with 10 bases in between. Germline V lookup: CDR1 SEHNR, CDR2 FQNEAQ (reference sequence). The CDR3 spans 13 residues. CDR3 in DNA: TGTGCCAGCAGCGCGGGGTGGTACACTGAAGCTTTCTTT. It specifies CASSAGWYTEAFF.

V usage is TRBV2 and J usage is TRBJ2-5; D is uncertain. This CDR3 has 12 amino acids. The V gene's germline CDR1 is SNHLY and CDR2 FYNNEI. Trimming pared 4 bases from V and 3 bases from J, leaving 6 bases between. The CDR3 DNA sequence: TGTGCCAGCAGTGGCAGTAAAGAGACCCAGTACTTC. It yields the protein CASSGSKETQYF.

The chain has TRBV6-6 and TRBJ1-5, with TRBD1 identical over 7 bases. This CDR3 is 15 amino acids long. Germline V gives CDR1 MNHNY, CDR2 SVGAGI (reference sequence). V lost 6 bases to trimming and J lost 3 bases; unmatched junction nucleotides: 8. DNA of the CDR3: TGTGCCAGCAGGGGGGGACAGTCTTACAATCAGCCCCAGCATTTT. The encoded protein is CASRGGQSYNQPQHF.

The V and J genes are TRBV7-3 and TRBJ2-1; 11 bases are shared with TRBD2. V lost 5 bases, J lost 4 bases, and 4 bases stayed unmatched. The V gene's germline CDR1 is SGHTA and CDR2 FQGTGA. The CDR3 length is 15 residues. The CDR3 loop reads CASSHRLAGYNEQFF. The CDR3 DNA follows: TGTGCCAGCAGCCACCGACTAGCGGGGTACAATGAGCAGTTCTTC.

The chain carries TRBV28 and TRBJ2-7; TRBD2 is a possible D gene (5 bases). This CDR3 has 16 residues. V was cut by 7 bases and J by 0 bases, with 19 bases left in between. The V gene's germline CDR1 is MDHEN and CDR2 SYDVKM. In DNA, the CDR3 is TGTGCCAGCACCTCCACGGGCAGGAGGCGCTCCTACGAGCAGTACTTC. It translates to CASTSTGRRRSYEQYF.

The sample holds a few counts of this clone. V is TRBV2 and J is TRBJ1-6, with D uncertain. Germline lookup yields CDR1 SNHLY and CDR2 FYNNEI. The germline V and J ends were trimmed by 4 bases and 9 bases, with 4 bases remaining between them. The CDR3 totals 11 residues. The CDR3 is CASSGGSPLHF. The DNA for the CDR3 is TGTGCCAGCAGTGGGGGTTCACCCCTCCACTTT.

The chain uses TRBV5-4 and TRBJ2-1; D is perhaps TRBD1 (5 bases). V lost 0 bases and J 10 bases, leaving 8 bases between the germline ends. Per the germline V gene, CDR1 is SGHNT and CDR2 is YYREEE (reference sequence). The CDR3 spans 12 residues. The CDR3 DNA reads TGTGCCAGCAGCTTGGCCAGGGCCGAGCAGTTCTTC. Its translation is CASSLARAEQFF.

The CDR3 region is CASSLVQGGDRGYTF. DNA for the CDR3: TGTGCCAGCAGCCTAGTACAGGGGGGCGATCGGGGCTACACCTTC. The rearrangement links TRBV4-2 to TRBJ1-2; TRBD1 matches 8 bases. The V and J ends lost 4 bases and 8 bases, in that order; junction bases with no gene match: 12. CDR3 length: 15 amino acids. Germline V gene lookup returns CDR1 LGHNA and CDR2 YNFKEQ.

This clone has a handful of counts. Different DNA sequences within this sample yield the same CDR3. The chain combines TRBV7-3 with TRBJ1-1; D is undetermined. The CDR3 loop spans 13 amino acids. Germline loops: CDR1 SGHTA, CDR2 FQGTGA. Trimming pared 2 bases from V and 1 base from J, leaving 5 bases between. The CDR3 loop reads CASSLHPNTEAFF. The CDR3 coding sequence is TGTGCCAGCAGCTTACATCCGAACACTGAAGCTTTCTTT.

This clone showed up just a few times. This rearrangement joins TRBV29-1 to TRBJ1-5; the D gene is possibly TRBD1 (5 bases). Germline CDR1 reads SQVTM; CDR2 reads ANQGSEA. CDR3 size: 13 residues. V was pared by 8 bases and J by 5 bases, with 16 bases between. The CDR3 nucleotides are TGCAGCTTCTCCGGGGCATACGATCAGCCCCAGCATTTT. This codes for CSFSGAYDQPQHF.

This chain uses TRBV10-3 with TRBJ1-2, with D unclear. The CDR3 has 14 amino acids. V shed 2 bases and J shed 0 bases, with 7 bases lying between them. CDR1 and CDR2 from the germline V gene are ENHRY and SYGVKD. CDR3 sequence (DNA): TGTGCCATCAGTGAGAGGACGGCTAACTATGGCTACACCTTC. The encoded protein is CAISERTANYGYTF.

The chain uses TRBV25-1 and TRBJ2-2, with D maybe TRBD1 (6 bases). CDR1 is MGHDK, CDR2 SYGVNS, per germline. Trimming stripped 10 bases from V and 1 base from J, with 16 bases between. The CDR3 contains 15 residues. CDR3 sequence (DNA): TGTGCCATCGAGGCTCGCAGGGGGAACACCGGGGAGCTGTTTTTT. Translated, it gives CAIEARRGNTGELFF.

J is TRBJ2-3 and V is TRBV11-2, with D possibly being TRBD2 (5 bases). The CDR3 runs to 14 residues. The germline V gene has CDR1 SGHAT and CDR2 FQNNGV. The V gene lost 3 bases and the J gene lost 6 bases, with 13 bases spanning the gap. The CDR3 bases are TGTGCCAGCAGCTTTCCTTCGGGGTGGGATACGCAGTATTTT. Amino acid sequence: CASSFPSGWDTQYF.

The V and J genes are TRBV4-1 and TRBJ1-5, with D unclear. Germline V gene data show CDR1 as MGHRA and CDR2 as YSYEKL. CDR3 length: 13 amino acids. V dropped 3 bases and J dropped 7 bases, with 10 bases sitting between them. The CDR3 nucleotides are TGCGCCAGCAGCCAGGAGGGTTGGCAGCCCCAGCATTTT. Protein: CASSQEGWQPQHF.

The chain joins TRBV7-3 to TRBJ2-2, with TRBD2 matching 13 bases. With V trimmed by 5 bases and J by 7 bases, 7 bases remained unmatched. The length of the CDR3 is 16 residues. The germline V gene encodes CDR1 SGHTA and CDR2 FQGTGA. The CDR3 is CASSPGLAGVSGELFF. DNA of the CDR3: TGTGCCAGCAGCCCTGGACTAGCGGGGGTGAGCGGGGAGCTGTTTTTT.

V usage is TRBV27 and J usage is TRBJ1-5, with 7 nucleotides matching TRBD1. In germline, CDR1 is MNHEY, CDR2 SMNVEV (reference sequence). With V trimmed by 9 bases and J by 0 bases, 11 bases remained unmatched. The CDR3 runs 16 residues. Written as DNA, the CDR3 is TGTGCCAGTCACCCAACAGGGGCCTATAGCAATCAGCCCCAGCATTTT. It translates to CASHPTGAYSNQPQHF.

This rearrangement joins TRBV5-1 to TRBJ1-6, with D possibly being TRBD1 (5 bases). CDR3 size: 13 residues. The germline V gene encodes CDR1 SGHRS and CDR2 YFSETQ. Trimming pared 5 bases from V and 7 bases from J, leaving 10 bases between. The CDR3, as DNA: TGCGCCAGCAGAAGGACACGGAATTCACCCCTCCACTTT. It codes for CASRRTRNSPLHF.

This sequence joins TRBV7-8 and TRBJ2-3, with 7 nucleotides matching TRBD1. The ends lost 3 bases at V and 4 bases at J; junction bases unmatched: 4. Germline CDR1 and CDR2: SGHVS and FQNEAQ. The CDR3 runs to 14 residues. This chain's CDR3 is CASSFDRAPDTQYF. The DNA for the CDR3 is TGTGCCAGCAGCTTTGACAGGGCCCCAGATACGCAGTATTTT.

This chain links TRBV28 with TRBJ2-7, with D possibly called TRBD1 or TRBD2 (5 bases each). V lost 7 bases and J lost 4, with 20 bases in between. Germline values: CDR1 MDHEN, CDR2 SYDVKM. This CDR3 has 15 amino acids. CDR3 coding DNA: TGTGCCAGCACCTCCCCCGCCATGTGGGGGTACGAGCAGTACTTC. As protein: CASTSPAMWGYEQYF.

The V and J genes are TRBV7-3 and TRBJ2-5; TRBD2 is a possible D gene (7 bases). The V gene's germline CDR1 is SGHTA and CDR2 FQGTGA. V lost 4 bases to trimming and J lost 5 bases, with 11 bases between them. The CDR3 is 13 amino acids. The CDR3 spells CASSSGGRETQYF. For the CDR3, the DNA is TGTGCCAGCAGCTCGGGGGGCCGCGAGACCCAGTACTTC.

This clone was picked up a small number of times. The rearrangement joins TRBV5-6 to TRBJ2-5, with no clear D. The CDR3 extends over 13 amino acids. Germline V gene data show CDR1 as SGHDT and CDR2 as YYEEEE. The V and J ends lost 10 bases and 2 bases respectively, with 15 bases between them. The CDR3 reads CACRRNRQETQYF. CDR3 nucleotides: TGTGCCTGCCGTAGGAACAGACAAGAGACCCAGTACTTC.

This clone was detected only once. Other nucleotide sequences from this sample produce the same CDR3. The chain joins TRBV4-1 to TRBJ2-7; TRBD1 matches at 8 bases. V gave up 0 bases and J gave up 3 bases; unmatched junction bases: 4. The CDR3 sequence is 15 residues long. Germline V gene data show CDR1 as MGHRA and CDR2 as YSYEKL. CDR3 nucleotide sequence: TGCGCCAGCAGCCAAGATCGGGGGACAGGCTACGAGCAGTACTTC. As protein: CASSQDRGTGYEQYF.

V and J are TRBV18 and TRBJ1-1; no clear D. V lost 1 base and J 1 base, leaving 10 bases between the germline ends. Germline V gene sequence: CDR1 KGHSH, CDR2 LQKENI. The CDR3 runs 15 residues. CDR3 coding DNA: TGTGCCAGCTCACCACGGCAGACTGAGAACACTGAAGCTTTCTTT. Encoded protein: CASSPRQTENTEAFF.

This chain connects TRBV19 to TRBJ2-3; D not resolved. Per the germline V gene, CDR1 is LNHDA and CDR2 is SQIVND (reference sequence). This CDR3 contains 13 residues. Trimming stripped 3 bases from V and 4 bases from J, with 8 bases between. The CDR3: CASSIPSSDTQYF. The CDR3 bases are TGTGCCAGTAGTATCCCCTCTTCAGATACGCAGTATTTT. The complete variable domain, with remaining parts taken from reference TRBV19 and TRBJ2-3, reads DGGITQSPKYLFRKEGQNVTLSCEQNLNHDAMYWYRQDPGQGLRLIYYSQIVNDFQKGDIAEGYSVSREKKESFPLTVTSAQKNPTAFYLCASSIPSSDTQYFGPGTRLTVL.

This clone is termed medium-sized. This chain connects TRBV7-9 to TRBJ2-1, with D possibly TRBD1 on 5 matching bases. Trimming stripped 0 bases from V and 5 bases from J, with 11 bases between. The CDR3 spans 15 residues. Per germline, CDR1 SEHNR and CDR2 FQNEAQ (reference sequence). This CDR3 reads CASSLAGAINNEQFF. The CDR3 DNA follows: TGTGCCAGCAGCTTAGCTGGGGCTATTAACAATGAGCAGTTCTTC.

In this sample, this clone turned up once. V and J are TRBV30 and TRBJ2-7; no clear D. Trimming left V 5 bases short and J 1 base short, with 6 bases between. The CDR3 contains 11 residues. Per the germline V gene, CDR1 is GTSNPN and CDR2 is SVGIG (reference sequence). The CDR3 DNA reads as TGTGCCTGGGGAGTTTCCTACGAGCAGTACTTC. As protein: CAWGVSYEQYF.